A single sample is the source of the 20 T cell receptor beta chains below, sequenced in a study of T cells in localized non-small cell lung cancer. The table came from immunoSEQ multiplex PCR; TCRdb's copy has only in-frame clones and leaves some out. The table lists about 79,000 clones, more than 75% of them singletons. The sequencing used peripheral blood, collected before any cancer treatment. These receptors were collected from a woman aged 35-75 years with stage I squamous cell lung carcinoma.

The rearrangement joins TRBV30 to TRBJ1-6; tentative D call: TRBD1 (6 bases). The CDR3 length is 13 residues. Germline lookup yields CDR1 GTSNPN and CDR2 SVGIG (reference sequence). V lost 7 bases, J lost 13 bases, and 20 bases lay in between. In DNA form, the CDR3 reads TGTGCCTTGGCCGGGACACCCGAGGGTCCCCTCCACTTT. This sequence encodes CALAGTPEGPLHF.

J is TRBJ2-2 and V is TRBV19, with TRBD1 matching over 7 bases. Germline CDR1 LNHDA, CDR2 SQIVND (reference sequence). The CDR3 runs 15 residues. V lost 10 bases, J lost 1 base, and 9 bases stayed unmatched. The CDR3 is CATFPGQRNTGELFF. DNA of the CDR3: TGTGCCACCTTTCCGGGACAGAGGAACACCGGGGAGCTGTTTTTT.

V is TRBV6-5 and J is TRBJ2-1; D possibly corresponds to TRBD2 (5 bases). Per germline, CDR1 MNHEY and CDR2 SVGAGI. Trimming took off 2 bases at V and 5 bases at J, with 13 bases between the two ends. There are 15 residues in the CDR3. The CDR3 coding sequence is TGTGCCAGCAGTTACCGGCTAGCCCAACACAATGAGCAGTTCTTC. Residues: CASSYRLAQHNEQFF.

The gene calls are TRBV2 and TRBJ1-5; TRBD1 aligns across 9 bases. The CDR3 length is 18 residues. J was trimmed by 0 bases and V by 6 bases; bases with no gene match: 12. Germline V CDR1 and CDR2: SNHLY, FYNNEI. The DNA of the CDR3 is TGTGCCAGCAGAGAACCGGGACAGGGCTTATTTAGCAATCAGCCCCAGCATTTT. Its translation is CASREPGQGLFSNQPQHF.

CDR3: CASSPRGGQETQYF. The CDR3 nucleotides read TGTGCCAGCTCACCACGGGGCGGGCAGGAGACCCAGTACTTC. V gene TRBV18 combines with J gene TRBJ2-5; D tentatively fits TRBD1 or TRBD2 (5 bases each). Germline-derived CDR1 and CDR2 are KGHSH and LQKENI. The V end lost 1 base, the J end lost 5 bases, and 11 bases lay between the germline ends. There are 14 residues in the CDR3.

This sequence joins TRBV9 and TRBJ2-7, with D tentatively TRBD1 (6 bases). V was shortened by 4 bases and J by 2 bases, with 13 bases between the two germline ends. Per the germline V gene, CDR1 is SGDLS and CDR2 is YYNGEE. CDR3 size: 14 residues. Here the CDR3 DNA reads TGTGCCAGCAGCCCCCAGGCAGGGGCCTACGAGCAGTACTTC. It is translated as CASSPQAGAYEQYF.

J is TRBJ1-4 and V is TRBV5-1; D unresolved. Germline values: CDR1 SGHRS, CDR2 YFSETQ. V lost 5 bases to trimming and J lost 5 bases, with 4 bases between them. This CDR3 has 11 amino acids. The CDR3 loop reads CASRLNEKLFF. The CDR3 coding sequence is TGCGCCAGCAGGTTGAATGAAAAACTGTTTTTT.

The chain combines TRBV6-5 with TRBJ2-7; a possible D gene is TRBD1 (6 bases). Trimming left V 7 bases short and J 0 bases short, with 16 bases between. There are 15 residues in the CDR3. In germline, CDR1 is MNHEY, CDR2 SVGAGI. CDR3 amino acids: CASTRRMTGSYEQYF. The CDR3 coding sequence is TGTGCCAGCACTCGCCGAATGACAGGCTCCTACGAGCAGTACTTC.

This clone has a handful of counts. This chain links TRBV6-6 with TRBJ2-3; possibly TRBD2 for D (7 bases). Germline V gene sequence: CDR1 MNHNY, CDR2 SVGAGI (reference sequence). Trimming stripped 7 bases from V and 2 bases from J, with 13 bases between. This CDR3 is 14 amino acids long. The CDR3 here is CASNNGGHTDTQYF. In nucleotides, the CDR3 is TGTGCCAGCAACAACGGGGGGCACACAGATACGCAGTATTTT.

In DNA, the CDR3 is TGTGCCAGCAGCCGTGCTAACTATGGCTACACCTTC. It encodes CASSRANYGYTF. The V call is TRBV5-8, the J call TRBJ1-2, with unresolved D. Trimming left V 4 bases short and J 0 bases short, with 4 bases between. CDR1 and CDR2 (germline): SGHTS, YDEGEE. The CDR3 extends over 12 amino acids.

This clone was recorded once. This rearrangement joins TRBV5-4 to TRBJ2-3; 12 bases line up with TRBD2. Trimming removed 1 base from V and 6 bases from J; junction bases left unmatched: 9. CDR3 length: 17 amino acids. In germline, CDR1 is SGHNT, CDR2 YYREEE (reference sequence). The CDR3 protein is CASSLRASGGAVDTQYF. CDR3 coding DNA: TGTGCCAGCAGCTTGAGGGCTAGCGGGGGGGCCGTGGATACGCAGTATTTT.

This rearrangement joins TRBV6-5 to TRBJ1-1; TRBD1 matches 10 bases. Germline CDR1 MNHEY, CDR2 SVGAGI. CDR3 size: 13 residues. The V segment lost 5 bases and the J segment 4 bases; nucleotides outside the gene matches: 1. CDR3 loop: CASSRTGGTEAFF. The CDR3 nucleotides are TGTGCCAGCAGTAGGACAGGGGGCACTGAAGCTTTCTTT.

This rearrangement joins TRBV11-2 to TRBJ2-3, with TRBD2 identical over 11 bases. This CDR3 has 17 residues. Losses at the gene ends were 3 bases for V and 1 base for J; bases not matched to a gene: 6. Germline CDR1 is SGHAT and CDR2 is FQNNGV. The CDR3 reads CASSLWASGGRTDTQYF. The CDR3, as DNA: TGTGCCAGCAGCTTGTGGGCTAGCGGGGGGCGCACAGATACGCAGTATTTT.

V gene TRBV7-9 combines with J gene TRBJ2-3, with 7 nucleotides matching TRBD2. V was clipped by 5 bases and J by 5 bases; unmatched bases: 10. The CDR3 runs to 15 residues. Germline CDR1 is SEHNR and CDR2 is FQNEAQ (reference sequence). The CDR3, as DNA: TGTGCCAGCAGCCCAAGTTGGGGGGGGAGAGATACGCAGTATTTT. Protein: CASSPSWGGRDTQYF.

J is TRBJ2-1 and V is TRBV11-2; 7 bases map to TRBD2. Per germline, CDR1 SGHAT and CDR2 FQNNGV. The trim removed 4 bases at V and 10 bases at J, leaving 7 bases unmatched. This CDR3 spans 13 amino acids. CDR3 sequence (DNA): TGTGCCAGCAGCTCCTTAGCGGGTGGGGAGCAGTTCTTC. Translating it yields CASSSLAGGEQFF.

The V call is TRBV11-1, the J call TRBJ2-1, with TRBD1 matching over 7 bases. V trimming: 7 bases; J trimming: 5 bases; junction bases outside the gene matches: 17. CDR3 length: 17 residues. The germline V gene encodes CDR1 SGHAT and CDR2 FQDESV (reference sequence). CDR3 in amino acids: CASTLRRDSTGNNEQFF. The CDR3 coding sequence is TGTGCCAGCACCCTTAGAAGGGATTCGACAGGGAACAATGAGCAGTTCTTC.

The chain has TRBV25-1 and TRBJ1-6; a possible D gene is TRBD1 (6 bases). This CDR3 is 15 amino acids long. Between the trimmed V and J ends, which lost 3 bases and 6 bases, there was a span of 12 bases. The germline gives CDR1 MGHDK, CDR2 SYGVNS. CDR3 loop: CASSDRTDRNSPLHF. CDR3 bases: TGTGCCAGCAGTGACCGGACAGACCGTAATTCACCCCTCCACTTT.

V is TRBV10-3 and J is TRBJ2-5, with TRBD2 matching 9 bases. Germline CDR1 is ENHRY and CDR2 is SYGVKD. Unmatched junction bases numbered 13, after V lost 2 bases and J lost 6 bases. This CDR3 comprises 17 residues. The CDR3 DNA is TGTGCCATCAGTGAGAGGGCGGCGGGGGGGCTCTCAAAGACCCAGTACTTC. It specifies CAISERAAGGLSKTQYF.

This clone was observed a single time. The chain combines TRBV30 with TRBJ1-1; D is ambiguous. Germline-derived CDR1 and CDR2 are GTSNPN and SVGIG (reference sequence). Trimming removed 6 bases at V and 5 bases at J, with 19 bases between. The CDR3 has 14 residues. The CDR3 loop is CACPREEGRTEAFF. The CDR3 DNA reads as TGTGCCTGCCCTCGGGAGGAGGGTAGAACTGAAGCTTTCTTT. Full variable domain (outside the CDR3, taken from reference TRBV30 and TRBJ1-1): SQTIHQWPATLVQPVGSPLSLECTVEGTSNPNLYWYRQAAGRGLQLLFYSVGIGQISSEVPQNLSASRPQDRQFILSSKKLLLSDSGFYLCACPREEGRTEAFFGQGTRLTVV.

The CDR3 coding sequence is TGTGCCAGCAGCCGACAGGCGAATGAAGCTTTCTTT. Encoded protein: CASSRQANEAFF. J is TRBJ1-1 and V is TRBV5-6; D possibly corresponds to TRBD1 (6 bases). Germline V gene lookup returns CDR1 SGHDT and CDR2 YYEEEE. This CDR3 comprises 12 residues. Trimming removed 4 bases at V and 7 bases at J, with 11 bases between. Full variable domain (rest looked up from reference TRBV5-6 and TRBJ1-1): DAGVTQSPTHLIKTRGQQVTLRCSPKSGHDTVSWYQQALGQGPQFIFQYYEEEERQRGNFPDRFSGHQFPNYSSELNVNALLLGDSALYLCASSRQANEAFFGQGTRLTVV.